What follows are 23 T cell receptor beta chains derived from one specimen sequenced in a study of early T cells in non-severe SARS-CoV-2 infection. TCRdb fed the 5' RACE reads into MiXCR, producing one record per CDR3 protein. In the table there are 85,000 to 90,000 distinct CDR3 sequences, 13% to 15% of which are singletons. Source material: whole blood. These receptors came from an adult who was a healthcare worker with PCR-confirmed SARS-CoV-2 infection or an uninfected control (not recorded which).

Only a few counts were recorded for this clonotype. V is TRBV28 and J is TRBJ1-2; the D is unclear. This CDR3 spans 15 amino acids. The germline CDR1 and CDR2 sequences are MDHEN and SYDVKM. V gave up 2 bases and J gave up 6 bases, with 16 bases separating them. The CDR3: CASSLGRLPGNGYTF. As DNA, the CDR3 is TGTGCCAGCAGTTTAGGAAGACTCCCCGGGAATGGCTACACCTTC.

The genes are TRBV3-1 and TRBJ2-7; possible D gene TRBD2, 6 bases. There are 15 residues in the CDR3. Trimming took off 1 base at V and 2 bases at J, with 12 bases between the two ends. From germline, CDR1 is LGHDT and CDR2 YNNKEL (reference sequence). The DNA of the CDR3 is TGTGCCAGCAGCCAAGGGCCGGGAGTAGCCTACGAGCAGTACTTC. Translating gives CASSQGPGVAYEQYF.

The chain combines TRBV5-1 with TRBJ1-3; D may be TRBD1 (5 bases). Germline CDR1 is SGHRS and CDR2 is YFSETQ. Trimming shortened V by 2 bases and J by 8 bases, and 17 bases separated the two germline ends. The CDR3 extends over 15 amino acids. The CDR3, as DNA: TGCGCCAGCAGCTTCGGAGGGACCGAACGACACACCATATATTTT. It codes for CASSFGGTERHTIYF. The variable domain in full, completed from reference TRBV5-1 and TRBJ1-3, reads KAGVTQTPRYLIKTRGQQVTLSCSPISGHRSVSWYQQTPGQGLQFLFEYFSETQRNKGNFPGRFSGRQFSNSRSEMNVSTLELGDSALYLCASSFGGTERHTIYFGEGSWLTVV.

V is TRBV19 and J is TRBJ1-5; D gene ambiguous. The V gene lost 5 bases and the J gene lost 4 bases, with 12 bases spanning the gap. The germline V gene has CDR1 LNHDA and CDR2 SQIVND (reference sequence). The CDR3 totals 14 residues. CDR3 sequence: CASSRKQTNQPQHF. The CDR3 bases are TGTGCCAGTAGTCGTAAACAGACAAATCAGCCCCAGCATTTT.

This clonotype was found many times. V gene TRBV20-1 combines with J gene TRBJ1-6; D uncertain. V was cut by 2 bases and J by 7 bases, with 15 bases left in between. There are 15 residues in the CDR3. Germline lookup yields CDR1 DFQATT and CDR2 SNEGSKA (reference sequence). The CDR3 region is CSARREAGYNSPLHF. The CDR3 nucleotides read TGCAGTGCTAGAAGGGAGGCCGGGTACAATTCACCCCTCCACTTT.

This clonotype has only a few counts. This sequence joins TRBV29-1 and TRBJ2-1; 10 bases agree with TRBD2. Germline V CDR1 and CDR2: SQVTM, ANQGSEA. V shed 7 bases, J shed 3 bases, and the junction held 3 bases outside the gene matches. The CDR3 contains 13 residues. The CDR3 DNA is TGCAGCGCCGGACTAGCGGTCTACAATGAGCAGTTCTTC. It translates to CSAGLAVYNEQFF.

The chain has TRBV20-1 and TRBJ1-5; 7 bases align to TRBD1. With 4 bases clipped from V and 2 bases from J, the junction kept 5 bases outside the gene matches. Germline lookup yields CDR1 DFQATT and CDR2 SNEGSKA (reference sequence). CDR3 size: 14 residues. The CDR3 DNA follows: TGCAGTGCTAAGACAGGGACGGGCAATCAGCCCCAGCATTTT. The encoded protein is CSAKTGTGNQPQHF.

CDR3 residues: CASSLRASGRQQFF. CDR3 bases: TGTGCCAGCAGCCTACGGGCTAGCGGGAGGCAGCAGTTCTTC. This rearrangement joins TRBV3-1 to TRBJ2-1; 11 nucleotides align to TRBD2. In germline, CDR1 is LGHDT, CDR2 YNNKEL (reference sequence). Unmatched junction bases numbered 7, after V lost 4 bases and J lost 11 bases. This CDR3 spans 14 amino acids.

As DNA, the CDR3 is TGTGCCAGCAGCCCTCCAGTGGGACTAGCTTACAATGAGCAGTTCTTC. Encoded protein: CASSPPVGLAYNEQFF. The J gene is TRBJ2-1, the V gene TRBV7-9; the match to TRBD2 covers 9 bases. Trimming removed 5 bases from V and 4 bases from J; junction bases left unmatched: 9. Germline V gene sequence: CDR1 SEHNR, CDR2 FQNEAQ (reference sequence). The CDR3 contains 16 residues.

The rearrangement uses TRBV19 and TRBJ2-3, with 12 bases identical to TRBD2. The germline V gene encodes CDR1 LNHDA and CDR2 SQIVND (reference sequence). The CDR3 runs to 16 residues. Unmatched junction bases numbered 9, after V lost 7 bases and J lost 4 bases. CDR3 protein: CASIMTSGRGSDTQYF. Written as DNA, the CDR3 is TGTGCCAGTATCATGACTAGCGGGAGAGGTTCAGATACGCAGTATTTT. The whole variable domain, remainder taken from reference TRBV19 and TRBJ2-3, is DGGITQSPKYLFRKEGQNVTLSCEQNLNHDAMYWYRQDPGQGLRLIYYSQIVNDFQKGDIAEGYSVSREKKESFPLTVTSAQKNPTAFYLCASIMTSGRGSDTQYFGPGTRLTVL.

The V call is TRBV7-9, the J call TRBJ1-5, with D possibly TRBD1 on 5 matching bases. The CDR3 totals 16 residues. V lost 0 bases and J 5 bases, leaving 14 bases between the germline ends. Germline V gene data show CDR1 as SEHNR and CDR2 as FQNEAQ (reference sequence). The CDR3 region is CASSLARRGMYQPQHF. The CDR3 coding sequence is TGTGCCAGCAGCTTAGCGCGAAGGGGCATGTATCAGCCCCAGCATTTT.

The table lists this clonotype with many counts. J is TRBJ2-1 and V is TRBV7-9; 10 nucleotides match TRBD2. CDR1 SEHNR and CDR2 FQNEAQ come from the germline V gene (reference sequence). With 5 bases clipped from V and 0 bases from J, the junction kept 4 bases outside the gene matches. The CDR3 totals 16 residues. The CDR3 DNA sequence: TGTGCCAGCAGCCCACTAGCGGGAAGCTCCTACAATGAGCAGTTCTTC. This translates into CASSPLAGSSYNEQFF.

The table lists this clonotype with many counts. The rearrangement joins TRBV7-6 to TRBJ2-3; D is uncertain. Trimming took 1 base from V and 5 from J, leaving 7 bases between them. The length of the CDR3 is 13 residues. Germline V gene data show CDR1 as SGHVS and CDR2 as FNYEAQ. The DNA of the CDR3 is TGTGCCAGCAGCTTAGTGTCGGTAGATACGCAGTATTTT. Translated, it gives CASSLVSVDTQYF.

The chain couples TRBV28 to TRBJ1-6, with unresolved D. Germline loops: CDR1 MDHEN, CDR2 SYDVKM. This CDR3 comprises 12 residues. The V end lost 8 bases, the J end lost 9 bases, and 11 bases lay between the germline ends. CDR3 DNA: TGTGCCAGCCGGCCATCCGGTTCACCCCTCCACTTT. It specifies CASRPSGSPLHF.

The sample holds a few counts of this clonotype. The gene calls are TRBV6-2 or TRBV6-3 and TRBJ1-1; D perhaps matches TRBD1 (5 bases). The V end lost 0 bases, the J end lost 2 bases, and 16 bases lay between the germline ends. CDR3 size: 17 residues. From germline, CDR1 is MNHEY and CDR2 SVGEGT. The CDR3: CASSYSIYRTYNTEAFF. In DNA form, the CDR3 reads TGTGCCAGCAGTTACTCAATTTATAGGACATACAACACTGAAGCTTTCTTT.

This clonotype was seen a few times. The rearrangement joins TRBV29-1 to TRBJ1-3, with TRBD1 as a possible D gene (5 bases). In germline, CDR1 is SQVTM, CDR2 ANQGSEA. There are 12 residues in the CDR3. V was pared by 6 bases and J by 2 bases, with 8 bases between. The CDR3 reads CSVGGAGNTIYF. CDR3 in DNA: TGCAGCGTGGGGGGAGCTGGAAACACCATATATTTT.

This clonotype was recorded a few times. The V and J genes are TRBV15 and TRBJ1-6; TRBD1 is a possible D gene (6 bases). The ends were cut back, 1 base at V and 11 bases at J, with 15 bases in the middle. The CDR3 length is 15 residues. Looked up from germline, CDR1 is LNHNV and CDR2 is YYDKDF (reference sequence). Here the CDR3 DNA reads TGTGCCACCAGCAGAGCGGGGGCAATCTTAACACCCCTCCACTTT. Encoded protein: CATSRAGAILTPLHF.

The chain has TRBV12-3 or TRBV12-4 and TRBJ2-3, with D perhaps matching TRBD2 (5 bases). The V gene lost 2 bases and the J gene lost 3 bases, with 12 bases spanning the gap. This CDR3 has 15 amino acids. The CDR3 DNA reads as TGTGCCAGCAGTTTAAGTGGGAGCCGAACAGATACGCAGTATTTT. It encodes CASSLSGSRTDTQYF.

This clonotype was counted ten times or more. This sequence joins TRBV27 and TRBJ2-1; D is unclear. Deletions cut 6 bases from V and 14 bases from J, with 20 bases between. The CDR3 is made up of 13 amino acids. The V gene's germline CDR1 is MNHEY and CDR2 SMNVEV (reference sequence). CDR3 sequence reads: CASSSTIGQEKFF. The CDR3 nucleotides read TGTGCCAGCAGCTCAACTATTGGCCAGGAAAAGTTCTTC.

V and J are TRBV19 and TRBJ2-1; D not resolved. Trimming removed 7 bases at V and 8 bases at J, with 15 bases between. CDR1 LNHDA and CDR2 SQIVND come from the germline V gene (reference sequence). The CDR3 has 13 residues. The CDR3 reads CASNTLLGHEQFF. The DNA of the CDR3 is TGTGCCAGTAACACATTACTCGGGCATGAGCAGTTCTTC.

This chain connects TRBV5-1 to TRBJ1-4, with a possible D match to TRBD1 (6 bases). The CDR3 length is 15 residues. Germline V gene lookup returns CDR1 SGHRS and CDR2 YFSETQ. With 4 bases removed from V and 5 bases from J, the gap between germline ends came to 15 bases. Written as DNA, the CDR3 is TGCGCCAGCAGCAAAGGACAGCAAGACAATGAAAAACTGTTTTTT. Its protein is CASSKGQQDNEKLFF.

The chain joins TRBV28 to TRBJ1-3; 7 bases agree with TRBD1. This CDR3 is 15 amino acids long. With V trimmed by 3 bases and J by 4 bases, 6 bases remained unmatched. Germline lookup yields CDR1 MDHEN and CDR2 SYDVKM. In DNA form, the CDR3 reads TGTGCCAGCAGTTTTAGACAGGGCGAGGGAAACACCATATATTTT. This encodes CASSFRQGEGNTIYF.

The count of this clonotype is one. The CDR3 here is CSVLAVLADTQYF. DNA for the CDR3: TGCAGCGTTCTAGCGGTTCTGGCAGATACGCAGTATTTT. The chain employs TRBV29-1 and TRBJ2-3, with 7 bases fitting TRBD2. The V gene's germline CDR1 is SQVTM and CDR2 ANQGSEA. V shed 5 bases and J 4 bases; nucleotides not matched to a gene: 6. The CDR3 is made up of 13 amino acids.